Listed here are 2 T cell receptor beta chains from one sample, sequenced in a study of Graves' ophthalmopathy and Graves' hyperthyroidism. RNA transcripts were the source from which TCR beta CDR3 regions were amplified. HTBI primers were used in a first-round RT-PCR, which preceded a second-round multiplex PCR. A single record per CDR3 protein comes from TCRdb applying MiXCR to the multiplex PCR reads. This table has more than 300,000 distinct CDR3 sequences, approximately 18% appearing once. The sample taken for sequencing was peripheral blood. The receptors stem from an adult woman with stable Graves' hyperthyroidism.

In this sample, this clonotype turned up many times. The chain links TRBV30 to TRBJ1-2; D ambiguous. Germline assignment: CDR1 GTSNPN and CDR2 SVGIG (reference sequence). This CDR3 has 13 amino acids. Trimming cost V 2 bases and J 4 bases, with 11 bases left between them. The CDR3 protein is CAWSSGPIYGYTF. CDR3 DNA sequence: TGTGCCTGGAGTTCCGGGCCAATCTATGGCTACACCTTC. Complete variable domain (other parts from reference TRBV30 and TRBJ1-2): SQTIHQWPATLVQPVGSPLSLECTVEGTSNPNLYWYRQAAGRGLQLLFYSVGIGQISSEVPQNLSASRPQDRQFILSSKKLLLSDSGFYLCAWSSGPIYGYTFGSGTRLTVV.

This clonotype has a count of ten or more. The chain employs TRBV28 and TRBJ2-7; TRBD1 matches 9 bases. Germline CDR1 is MDHEN and CDR2 is SYDVKM. This CDR3 spans 18 amino acids. V lost 2 bases, J lost 4 bases, and 15 bases stayed unmatched. CDR3 sequence: CASSLQRPGQGGVYEQYF. CDR3 sequence (DNA): TGTGCCAGCAGTTTACAGCGACCGGGACAGGGCGGTGTTTACGAGCAGTACTTC.